This passage covers 10 T cell receptor beta chains from one sample sequenced in a study of blood T cells in healthy people across ages. PCR was performed a second time for 7 to 11 cycles using a sample-barcoded 5' primer and a J-beta primer mix. MiXCR, run by TCRdb on the 5' RACE reads, gives a single entry per CDR3 protein. Among fewer than 2 million distinct CDR3 sequences listed, roughly 43% were seen once. Sequencing was performed on blood. Receptor source: a human donor in good health.

The chain links TRBV3-1 to TRBJ2-1; 14 bases fit TRBD2. J lost 9 bases, V lost 5 bases, and 9 bases had no gene match. Germline loops: CDR1 LGHDT, CDR2 YNNKEL (reference sequence). The CDR3 runs to 16 residues. The CDR3: CASSSVTSGGATEQFF. The CDR3, as DNA: TGTGCCAGCAGCTCCGTGACTAGCGGGGGGGCCACTGAGCAGTTCTTC.

The chain carries TRBV7-9 and TRBJ1-1; the D gene is possibly TRBD1 (6 bases). CDR1 and CDR2 (germline): SEHNR, FQNEAQ (reference sequence). The CDR3 loop spans 14 amino acids. V was clipped by 5 bases and J by 6 bases, with 16 bases between them. The CDR3: CASSRVGQPAEAFF. The CDR3 DNA follows: TGTGCCAGCAGCCGAGTTGGACAGCCGGCTGAAGCTTTCTTT.

The genes are TRBV7-8 and TRBJ2-5; TRBD2 aligns across 12 bases. The CDR3 loop spans 16 amino acids. V dropped 5 bases and J dropped 5; count of bases not matched to a gene: 9. Germline V gene sequence: CDR1 SGHVS, CDR2 FQNEAQ. This CDR3 is CASSVASGGAGETQYF. The DNA of the CDR3 is TGTGCCAGCAGCGTCGCTAGCGGGGGGGCCGGGGAGACCCAGTACTTC.

This clonotype has only one observation. The V gene is TRBV11-2, the J gene TRBJ1-1, with no clear D. CDR3 length: 12 amino acids. Trimming left V 5 bases short and J 11 bases short, with 15 bases between. The germline V gene encodes CDR1 SGHAT and CDR2 FQNNGV. This CDR3 reads CASSPVGRVAFF. The DNA for the CDR3 is TGTGCCAGCAGCCCGGTGGGGAGGGTGGCTTTCTTT.

This clonotype has only one observation. The gene calls are TRBV2 and TRBJ2-3, with 8 positions matching TRBD1. J gave up 1 base and V 7 bases, and 4 bases lay outside the gene matches. The CDR3 is 14 amino acids. CDR1 and CDR2 from the germline V gene are SNHLY and FYNNEI. The chain's CDR3 is CASTMTGGTDTQYF. The CDR3 nucleotides are TGTGCCAGCACTATGACAGGGGGCACAGATACGCAGTATTTT.

This clonotype was seen just once. This chain joins TRBV29-1 and TRBJ2-1, with TRBD1 matching over 11 bases. Losses at the gene ends were 4 bases for V and 0 bases for J; bases not matched to a gene: 11. This CDR3 has 18 amino acids. Germline V lookup: CDR1 SQVTM, CDR2 ANQGSEA. DNA of the CDR3: TGCAGCGTTGGGGGGACAGGGGGACCAGAGAGCTCCTACAATGAGCAGTTCTTC. This gives the protein CSVGGTGGPESSYNEQFF.

This chain uses TRBV7-9 with TRBJ2-1, with 9 bases that match TRBD2. Trimming removed 5 bases from V and 1 base from J; junction bases left unmatched: 3. In germline, CDR1 is SEHNR, CDR2 FQNEAQ (reference sequence). This CDR3 contains 15 residues. Here the CDR3 DNA reads TGTGCCAGCAGCACGCTAGCGGGGTCCTACAATGAGCAGTTCTTC. Translation gives CASSTLAGSYNEQFF.

This clonotype has a handful of counts. J is TRBJ1-1 and V is TRBV29-1; D call uncertain. The CDR3 covers 11 residues. V was clipped by 3 bases and J by 8 bases, with 10 bases between them. The germline V gene encodes CDR1 SQVTM and CDR2 ANQGSEA. Written as DNA, the CDR3 is TGCAGCGTTGACTTCATCTCCGAAGCTTTCTTT. Encoded protein: CSVDFISEAFF. The variable domain in full, completed from reference TRBV29-1 and TRBJ1-1, reads SAVISQKPSRDICQRGTSLTIQCQVDSQVTMMFWYRQQPGQSLTLIATANQGSEATYESGFVIDKFPISRPNLTFSTLTVSNMSPEDSSIYLCSVDFISEAFFGQGTRLTVV.

This clonotype has a handful of counts. J is TRBJ2-6 and V is TRBV5-1; 9 nucleotides agree with TRBD1. Looked up from germline, CDR1 is SGHRS and CDR2 is YFSETQ. Trimming removed 4 bases from V and 4 bases from J; junction bases left unmatched: 6. This CDR3 contains 16 residues. The CDR3 nucleotides are TGCGCCAGCAGCCGGGACAGGGTTGGAGGGGCCAACGTCCTGACTTTC. This codes for CASSRDRVGGANVLTF.

This clonotype has only a few counts. The V gene is TRBV5-5, the J gene TRBJ1-1; D remains unclear. Per the germline V gene, CDR1 is SGHKS and CDR2 is YYEKEE (reference sequence). The V gene lost 4 bases and the J gene lost 1 base, with 11 bases spanning the gap. This CDR3 contains 14 residues. The DNA for the CDR3 is TGTGCCAGCAGCAAATTGGTAGAGAACACTGAAGCTTTCTTT. Its translation is CASSKLVENTEAFF.